The T cell receptor beta chain under discussion was sequenced for a study of blood T cell repertoires in COVID-19. Study context: Samples came from the United States, Italy and Spain, spanning acute and convalescent COVID-19. Sample material is recorded as cDNA or gDNA derived from T cells, B-cell-depleted T cells, or PBMCs.

Per the study methods: The assay estimated nucleated cells by amplifying reference gene primers. Assay used: immunoSEQ multiplex PCR; TCRdb lists only in-frame clones, some missing. That table gives V, J and clone size, and the DNA gave D and trimming. The repertoire holds 25,000 to 30,000 clones, around 85% seen once, with more than 45% in the top ten. Germline trimming cut 6 bases from V and 5 bases from J; bases unmatched to any gene: 6. CDR3 length: 13 amino acids. The germline V gene encodes CDR1 SQVTM and CDR2 ANQGSEA. The V and J genes are TRBV29-1 and TRBJ1-1, with 10 bases lining up with TRBD1. Specimen: peripheral blood. The TCR sequence derives from a man aged 45 to 65 with active or convalescent COVID-19. CDR3 sequence: CSVSGQGLTEAFF. In nucleotides, the CDR3 is TGCAGCGTATCGGGACAGGGGCTTACTGAAGCTTTCTTT.